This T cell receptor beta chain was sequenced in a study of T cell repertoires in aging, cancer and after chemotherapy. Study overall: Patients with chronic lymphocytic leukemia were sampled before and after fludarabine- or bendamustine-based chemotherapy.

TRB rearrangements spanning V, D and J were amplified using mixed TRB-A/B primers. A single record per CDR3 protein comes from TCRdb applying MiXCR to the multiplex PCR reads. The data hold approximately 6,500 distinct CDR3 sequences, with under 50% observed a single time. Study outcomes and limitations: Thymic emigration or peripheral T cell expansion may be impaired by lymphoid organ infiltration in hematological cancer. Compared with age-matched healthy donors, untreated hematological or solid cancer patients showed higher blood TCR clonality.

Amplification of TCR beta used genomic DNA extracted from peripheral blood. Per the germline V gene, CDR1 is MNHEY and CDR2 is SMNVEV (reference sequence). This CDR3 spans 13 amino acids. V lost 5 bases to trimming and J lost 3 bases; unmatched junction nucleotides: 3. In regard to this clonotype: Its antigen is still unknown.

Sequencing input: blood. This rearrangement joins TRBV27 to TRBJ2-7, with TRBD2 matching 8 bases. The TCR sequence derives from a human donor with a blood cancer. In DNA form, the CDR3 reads TGTGCCAGCAGTCCCGCGGGAGGCTACGAGCAGTACTTC. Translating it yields CASSPAGGYEQYF.